This is a list of T cell receptor beta chains from one sample in a study of Siglec-9 on CD8 T cells in melanoma. Data came from immunoSEQ multiplex PCR; TCRdb stores just in-frame clones and leaves some out. In the table there are about 30,000 clones, about 80% of which are singletons. The sequencing sample was made of Siglec-9- CD8+ T cells sorted from blood. These TCRs come from a human donor in good health. Both conserved end residues are part of each CDR3. The order of the fields is CDR3 length, V gene, clone size, J gene, D gene, CDR3 protein, CDR3 DNA. D genes are given only for firm matches. Clone size is stated in some rows and not others, as once, few, many or a class when expanded.

12,TRBV11-2,NA,TRBJ2-7,NA,CASSFPSYEQYF,TGTGCCAGCAGCTTCCCCTCCTACGAGCAGTACTTC
17,TRBV14,few,TRBJ1-1,NA,CASSQDLGEIVNTEAFF,TGTGCCAGCAGCCAAGACCTAGGCGAAATAGTGAACACTGAAGCTTTCTTT
14,TRBV29-1,NA,TRBJ2-7,NA,CSVADMADSYEQYF,TGCAGCGTGGCAGATATGGCAGATTCCTACGAGCAGTACTTC
13,TRBV27,NA,TRBJ2-1,NA,CASSSSWSDEQFF,TGTGCCAGCAGTTCCTCTTGGAGCGACGAGCAGTTCTTC
12,TRBV7-9,few,TRBJ1-6,NA,CASSFNNSPLHF,TGTGCCAGCAGCTTTAATAATTCACCCCTCCACTTT
16,TRBV18,NA,TRBJ1-2,NA,CASSPISLSADGGYTF,TGTGCCAGCTCACCAATATCCCTATCCGCTGATGGAGGCTACACCTTC
16,TRBV14,NA,TRBJ2-1,NA,CASSQGTYSSYNEQFF,TGTGCCAGCAGCCAAGGAACATACAGCTCCTACAATGAGCAGTTCTTC
14,TRBV28,NA,TRBJ2-7,NA,CASTQMGSRYEQYF,TGTGCCAGCACCCAAATGGGGAGTCGCTACGAGCAGTACTTC
12,TRBV19,NA,TRBJ1-5,NA,CASSLSNQPQHF,TGTGCCAGTAGCTTAAGCAATCAGCCCCAGCATTTT
15,TRBV7-3,NA,TRBJ2-1,TRBD2,CASSFRGGPNNEQFF,TGTGCCAGCAGCTTTCGCGGGGGGCCTAACAATGAGCAGTTCTTC
15,TRBV30,NA,TRBJ1-2,TRBD1,CAWSDNRGDFYGYTF,TGTGCCTGGAGCGACAACAGGGGAGACTTCTATGGCTACACCTTC
13,TRBV11-3,NA,TRBJ1-1,NA,CASSLDPDTEAFF,TGTGCCAGCAGCTTAGATCCGGACACTGAAGCTTTCTTT
14,TRBV11-1,NA,TRBJ2-5,NA,CASSLRRRQETQYF,TGTGCCAGCAGCTTAAGGCGTCGCCAAGAGACCCAGTACTTC
12,TRBV7-6,NA,TRBJ1-6,NA,CASSQSNSPLHF,TGTGCCAGCAGCCAATCCAATTCACCCCTCCACTTT
15,TRBV7-9,NA,TRBJ1-2,TRBD1,CASSLAGTVPYGYTF,TGTGCCAGCAGCTTAGCAGGGACAGTTCCTTATGGCTACACCTTC
15,TRBV30,once,TRBJ2-1,NA,CAWRHSGPWVNEQFF,TGTGCCTGGAGACATTCCGGGCCGTGGGTCAATGAGCAGTTCTTC
15,TRBV10-3,NA,TRBJ2-1,TRBD2,CAIRIEAGAYNEQFF,TGTGCCATCAGGATCGAAGCGGGAGCCTACAATGAGCAGTTCTTC
15,TRBV5-6,NA,TRBJ1-1,NA,CASSPPRTVNTEAFF,TGTGCCAGCAGCCCTCCGAGGACAGTGAACACTGAAGCTTTCTTT
16,TRBV11-3,NA,TRBJ2-1,TRBD2,CASSLVALAPYNEQFF,TGTGCCAGCAGCTTAGTGGCACTAGCGCCCTACAATGAGCAGTTCTTC
14,TRBV7-6,NA,TRBJ2-7,NA,CASSQDPGGVEQYF,TGTGCCAGCAGCCAGGACCCTGGAGGGGTTGAGCAGTACTTC
15,TRBV7-9,NA,TRBJ1-6,NA,CASTHSAVLDAPLHF,TGTGCCAGCACACATAGCGCCGTTTTGGACGCACCCCTCCACTTT
16,TRBV9,NA,TRBJ2-1,TRBD1,CASSLYRQGPYNEQFF,TGTGCCAGCAGCCTCTACCGACAGGGACCCTATAATGAGCAGTTCTTC
14,TRBV2,NA,TRBJ2-1,TRBD1,CASTEGDSYNEQFF,TGTGCCAGCACCGAGGGGGACAGCTACAATGAGCAGTTCTTC
13,TRBV7-6,NA,TRBJ2-5,NA,CASSLNKGETQYF,TGTGCCAGCAGCTTAAACAAAGGGGAGACCCAGTACTTC
13,TRBV10-3,NA,TRBJ2-2,NA,CAITNTNTGELFF,TGTGCCATCACCAACACGAACACCGGGGAGCTGTTTTTT
12,TRBV25-1,NA,TRBJ1-1,NA,CASSELLGAAFF,TGTGCCAGCAGTGAATTACTGGGGGCGGCTTTCTTT
16,TRBV4-1,NA,TRBJ2-4,NA,CASSHPYRDAANIQYF,TGCGCCAGCAGCCATCCCTACAGGGATGCGGCAAACATTCAGTACTTC
15,TRBV2,few,TRBJ1-4,NA,CASSDLGPQSPKLFF,TGTGCCAGCAGTGATCTAGGGCCCCAATCCCCGAAACTGTTTTTT
15,TRBV6-1,NA,TRBJ2-1,TRBD1,CASSTRQGTYNEQFF,TGTGCCAGCAGTACTCGACAGGGAACGTACAATGAGCAGTTCTTC
15,TRBV5-6,NA,TRBJ2-7,TRBD1,CASSAGQGVFDEQYF,TGTGCCAGCAGCGCGGGACAGGGAGTGTTCGACGAGCAGTACTTC